Presented here are 7 T cell receptor beta chains from one specimen sequenced in a study of blood T cells in healthy people across ages. Through a sample-barcoded 5' primer and a J-beta primer mix, a second PCR was run for roughly 7 to 12 cycles. TCRdb called the 5' RACE reads again in MiXCR, with one record for every CDR3 protein. The sample has hundreds of thousands of distinct CDR3 sequences, 58% seen once. Sequencing was done on a sample of blood. The receptors stem from a young man in good health.

This clonotype was detected ten times or more. The rearrangement uses TRBV29-1 and TRBJ2-3; 9 bases align to TRBD2. The CDR3 runs to 15 residues. Unmatched junction bases numbered 5, after V lost 2 bases and J lost 2 bases. Per germline, CDR1 SQVTM and CDR2 ANQGSEA. The CDR3 nucleotides read TGCAGCGTTGAACGAGCGGGAGGTACCACAGATACGCAGTATTTT. Its translation: CSVERAGGTTDTQYF.

A word on this clonotype: A read error may account for a junction end that differs from germline. The rearrangement links TRBV7-9 to TRBJ1-5; D gene uncertain. The CDR3 extends over 12 amino acids. Germline V lookup: CDR1 SEHNR, CDR2 FQNEAQ (reference sequence). The CDR3 DNA reads as TGTTCCAGCAGCTTAAGCAATCAGCCCCAGCATTTT. This gives the protein CSSSLSNQPQHF.

V gene TRBV7-8 combines with J gene TRBJ2-5; 9 bases match TRBD2. The CDR3 extends over 15 amino acids. The V and J ends lost 1 base and 7 bases, in that order; junction bases with no gene match: 7. Germline V CDR1 and CDR2: SGHVS, FQNEAQ. CDR3 sequence: CASSLDSGGFGTQYF. CDR3 coding DNA: TGTGCCAGCAGCTTAGATAGCGGGGGTTTCGGGACCCAGTACTTC.

This clonotype was seen a handful of times. The V and J genes are TRBV7-9 and TRBJ2-5; 7 nucleotides line up with TRBD1. Germline lookup yields CDR1 SEHNR and CDR2 FQNEAQ (reference sequence). V shed 4 bases and J 5 bases; nucleotides not matched to a gene: 10. The CDR3 sequence is 15 residues long. CDR3 coding DNA: TGTGCCAGCAGCTCGACAGGGATGGATCGGGAGACCCAGTACTTC. Protein product: CASSSTGMDRETQYF.

The chain employs TRBV20-1 and TRBJ2-5; D possibly corresponds to TRBD1 (5 bases). The J call may be incorrect, as the DNA end agrees better with TRBJ2-7. This CDR3 contains 13 residues. Per the germline V gene, CDR1 is DFQATT and CDR2 is SNEGSKA (reference sequence). The CDR3 DNA reads as TGCAGTGCTAGTCCGACAGCAGCCTACGAGCAGTACTTC. It codes for CSASPTAAYEQYF.

CDR3 residues: CATSVPGQGILETQYF. The DNA of the CDR3 is TGTGCCACCAGTGTACCGGGACAGGGAATTCTCGAGACCCAGTACTTC. The rearrangement joins TRBV24-1 to TRBJ2-5; TRBD1 matches at 9 bases. The V and J ends lost 5 bases and 5 bases, in that order; junction bases with no gene match: 11. This CDR3 contains 16 residues. The germline V gene encodes CDR1 KGHDR and CDR2 SFDVKD.

This clonotype was picked up a small number of times. The J gene is TRBJ2-1, the V gene TRBV4-3; maybe TRBD2 (5 bases). Trimming took off 1 base at V and 8 bases at J, with 15 bases between the two ends. The CDR3 is 15 residues long. Germline values: CDR1 LGHNA, CDR2 YSLEER. The CDR3 loop reads CASSQGERKADEQFF. CDR3 in DNA: TGCGCCAGCAGCCAAGGGGAGCGGAAGGCGGATGAGCAGTTCTTC.